The TCR beta chain under discussion was sequenced for a study of T cells and Merkel cell carcinoma outcomes. Overall study findings and caveats: In Merkel cell carcinoma, repertoire and T-cell density reportedly predicted outcomes.

TCRdb keeps only in-frame clones here, not all; method: immunoSEQ multiplex PCR. Of roughly 11,000 clones in the sample, around 95% were seen once. Regarding this clone: The antigen is unknown.

The CDR3 extends over 15 amino acids. Germline-derived CDR1 and CDR2 are MNHEY and SMNVEV (reference sequence). V was cut by 4 bases and J by 2 bases, with 15 bases left in between. What was sequenced was tumor tissue from Merkel cell carcinoma. The receptor's source is a human donor with Merkel cell carcinoma. The V gene is TRBV27, the J gene TRBJ2-7; D remains unclear. CDR3 sequence reads: CASSSKPTPTYEQYF. DNA for the CDR3: TGTGCCAGCAGTTCGAAACCGACACCGACCTACGAGCAGTACTTC.